The 30 T cell receptor beta chains below all came from one sample that was sequenced in a study of PD-1 blockade in mismatch repair-deficient tumors listed by TCRdb under 2017. The library was produced with the immunoSEQ multiplex PCR assay. Not all clones reach the TCRdb copy of this immuneACCESS table, which keeps in-frame sequences only. Checked studies attribute under half of the gap to unresolved V genes and leave the rest unexplained. Recorded for this sample are roughly 70,000 clones; around 73% of them occurred a single time. The top ten hold roughly 5.1% of the sample. Specimen: peripheral blood, collected 2 weeks after starting pembrolizumab. The receptors derive from an adult with mismatch repair-deficient cancer.

This clone has only a few counts. The CDR3 nucleotides are TGTGCCAGCAGCTCGGGACAGACGAACACTGAAGCTTTCTTT. It is translated as CASSSGQTNTEAFF. The chain carries TRBV11-3 and TRBJ1-1, with 7 bases fitting TRBD1. Per the germline V gene, CDR1 is SGHNT and CDR2 is YENEEA. The J segment lost 1 base and the V segment lost 4 bases, leaving 3 bases of the junction unmatched. This CDR3 region has 14 residues.

This clone was picked up one time. The chain couples TRBV7-2 to TRBJ2-7, with unresolved D. Trimming pared 4 bases from V and 3 bases from J, leaving 10 bases between. The CDR3 runs to 13 residues. The germline V gene encodes CDR1 SGHTA and CDR2 FQGNSA. CDR3 loop: CASSSLGDYEQYF. For the CDR3, the DNA is TGTGCCAGCAGCTCGCTGGGTGACTACGAGCAGTACTTC.

CDR3 nucleotide sequence: TGTGCCAGCAGCTTAAAGCTAGCGCCGAGCTCCTACAATGAGCAGTTCTTC. This encodes CASSLKLAPSSYNEQFF. V and J are TRBV11-2 and TRBJ2-1, with D perhaps TRBD2 (6 bases). The CDR3 contains 17 residues. The germline V gene encodes CDR1 SGHAT and CDR2 FQNNGV. Trimming left V 2 bases short and J 0 bases short, with 14 bases between.

J is TRBJ1-1 and V is TRBV4-2; tentatively, D is TRBD1 (5 bases). The CDR3 totals 15 residues. Germline loops: CDR1 LGHNA, CDR2 YNFKEQ. Trimming took 4 bases from V and 0 from J, leaving 12 bases between them. For the CDR3, the DNA is TGTGCCAGCAGCCTAGAGGGGAGGATGAACACTGAAGCTTTCTTT. Translation: CASSLEGRMNTEAFF.

The chain is built from TRBV19 and TRBJ2-3, with a possible D match to TRBD1 (5 bases). CDR1 is LNHDA and CDR2 is SQIVND in the germline V gene (reference sequence). The CDR3 consists of 14 residues. The germline V and J ends were trimmed by 4 bases and 3 bases, with 11 bases remaining between them. The CDR3, as DNA: TGTGCCAGTAGTACCAGTCCAGGGACAGATACGCAGTATTTT. Translating gives CASSTSPGTDTQYF.

The V gene is TRBV7-9, the J gene TRBJ2-6, with 7 bases that match TRBD2. CDR1 SEHNR and CDR2 FQNEAQ come from the germline V gene (reference sequence). This CDR3 spans 19 amino acids. The junction had 9 bases not matched to a gene; V was cut back by 1 base and J by 0 bases. CDR3 sequence (DNA): TGTGCCAGCAGCTTAGTGGTTCTAGCGGATGACTCTGGGGCCAACGTCCTGACTTTC. As protein: CASSLVVLADDSGANVLTF.

As concerns this clone: A read error is possible here, since a much larger clone lies one base away. V usage is TRBV6-6 and J usage is TRBJ2-7; D unresolved. Germline CDR1 reads MNHNY; CDR2 reads SVGAGI (reference sequence). The CDR3 consists of 12 residues. CDR3 in amino acids: CANSPSSYEQYF. The CDR3 bases are TGTGCCAACAGTCCAAGCTCCTACGAGCAGTACTTC.

This clone is termed medium-sized (0.01 to 0.1%). J is TRBJ2-1 and V is TRBV11-3; the D gene is possibly TRBD2 (6 bases). This CDR3 is built from 16 residues. Trimming left V 4 bases short and J 4 bases short, with 17 bases between. Per the germline V gene, CDR1 is SGHNT and CDR2 is YENEEA. The CDR3 loop reads CASSSAGSGSYNEQFF. Written as DNA, the CDR3 is TGTGCCAGCAGCTCGGCCGGGAGCGGTTCATACAATGAGCAGTTCTTC.

CDR3: CASRKDSGGTEAFF. The CDR3, as DNA: TGCGCCAGCAGGAAGGACTCCGGGGGGACTGAAGCTTTCTTT. The chain recombines TRBV10-1 with TRBJ1-1; D may be TRBD1 (5 bases). This CDR3 contains 14 residues. The germline V gene encodes CDR1 WNHNN and CDR2 SYGVQD (reference sequence). The germline V and J ends were trimmed by 6 bases and 5 bases, with 16 bases remaining between them.

The gene calls are TRBV9 and TRBJ2-4; D is perhaps TRBD2 (6 bases). V lost 4 bases and J 1 base, leaving 12 bases between the germline ends. The CDR3 contains 15 residues. From germline, CDR1 is SGDLS and CDR2 YYNGEE. CDR3: CASSPGGAAKNIQYF. In DNA form, the CDR3 reads TGTGCCAGCAGCCCCGGAGGGGCGGCCAAAAACATTCAGTACTTC.

V and J are TRBV28 and TRBJ1-1; D call uncertain. V lost 5 bases to trimming and J lost 10 bases, with 17 bases between them. The CDR3 has 13 residues. Germline lookup yields CDR1 MDHEN and CDR2 SYDVKM. The CDR3 loop reads CASSPPLTWRAFF. The CDR3 nucleotides are TGTGCCAGCAGTCCCCCTTTGACCTGGCGAGCTTTCTTT.

The chain combines TRBV7-2 with TRBJ2-7; 8 bases are a match to TRBD2. V lost 5 bases to trimming and J lost 3 bases; unmatched junction nucleotides: 9. The CDR3 is made up of 15 amino acids. CDR1 is SGHTA, CDR2 FQGNSA, per germline. Here the CDR3 DNA reads TGTGCCAGCAGCCCGTCCTGGCGGGAGGACTACGAGCAGTACTTC. It yields the protein CASSPSWREDYEQYF. The full variable domain, rest sourced from reference TRBV7-2 and TRBJ2-7, is GAGVSQSPSNKVTEKGKDVELRCDPISGHTALYWYRQSLGQGLEFLIYFQGNSAPDKSGLPSDRFSAERTGGSVSTLTIQRTQQEDSAVYLCASSPSWREDYEQYFGPGTRLTVT.

V gene TRBV5-1 combines with J gene TRBJ2-1; D uncertain. Trimming cost V 3 bases and J 8 bases, with 9 bases left between them. This CDR3 has 12 residues. The germline V gene encodes CDR1 SGHRS and CDR2 YFSETQ. This chain's CDR3 is CASSSPLYEQFF. CDR3 nucleotide sequence: TGCGCCAGCAGCTCCCCCTTATATGAGCAGTTCTTC.

This sequence joins TRBV30 and TRBJ2-1; D possibly corresponds to TRBD1 (5 bases). The germline V and J ends were trimmed by 2 bases and 7 bases, with 12 bases remaining between them. This CDR3 comprises 13 residues. Germline V lookup: CDR1 GTSNPN, CDR2 SVGIG (reference sequence). The CDR3 DNA sequence: TGTGCCTGGAGTCATGGGAACAGGAATGAGCAGTTCTTC. Protein product: CAWSHGNRNEQFF.

V is TRBV5-1 and J is TRBJ2-1; TRBD2 matches 9 bases. CDR1 SGHRS and CDR2 YFSETQ come from the germline V gene. The CDR3 is 16 amino acids. J lost 7 bases, V lost 4 bases, and 12 bases had no gene match. The CDR3 sequence is CASSPGPSGMGNEQFF. In DNA, the CDR3 is TGCGCCAGCAGCCCCGGGCCTAGCGGGATGGGTAATGAGCAGTTCTTC.

Written as DNA, the CDR3 is TGTGCCAGTAGGGGCACAGATACGCAGTATTTT. This encodes CASRGTDTQYF. V is TRBV19 and J is TRBJ2-3; no clear D. CDR3 length: 11 residues. Germline V gene lookup returns CDR1 LNHDA and CDR2 SQIVND (reference sequence). Between the trimmed V and J ends, which lost 6 bases and 1 base, there was a span of 2 bases.

The CDR3 reads CASSIRAGGGANVLTF. CDR3 nucleotides: TGTGCCAGTAGTATCAGGGCAGGGGGTGGGGCCAACGTCCTGACTTTC. The chain is built from TRBV19 and TRBJ2-6; TRBD1 aligns across 7 bases. This CDR3 spans 16 amino acids. Losses at the gene ends were 3 bases for V and 3 bases for J; bases not matched to a gene: 5. Germline values: CDR1 LNHDA, CDR2 SQIVND (reference sequence).

This clone occurred a few times. The rearrangement uses TRBV6-1 and TRBJ1-1; 10 bases line up with TRBD1. The germline V gene encodes CDR1 MNHNS and CDR2 SASEGT. Trimming at V came to 4 bases and at J to 5 bases, leaving 1 base not matched to a gene. The CDR3 extends over 13 amino acids. The CDR3 region is CASSGGQGTEAFF. As DNA, the CDR3 is TGTGCCAGCAGTGGGGGACAGGGGACTGAAGCTTTCTTT.

The V gene is TRBV11-2, the J gene TRBJ2-1; 9 positions match TRBD1. The germline V gene has CDR1 SGHAT and CDR2 FQNNGV. V shed 5 bases, J shed 2 bases, and the junction held 4 bases outside the gene matches. The CDR3 runs 15 residues. The CDR3 spells CASSRQGEAYNEQFF. The DNA for the CDR3 is TGTGCCAGCAGCCGACAGGGGGAGGCCTACAATGAGCAGTTCTTC.

This rearrangement joins TRBV7-3 to TRBJ2-5, with 10 nucleotides matching TRBD2. V lost 5 bases, J lost 2 bases, and 8 bases stayed unmatched. Germline CDR1 and CDR2: SGHTA and FQGTGA. CDR3 length: 16 amino acids. Written as DNA, the CDR3 is TGTGCCAGCAGCCCAGGGACTAGCGCAAAACAAGAGACCCAGTACTTC. This gives the protein CASSPGTSAKQETQYF.

This rearrangement joins TRBV5-1 to TRBJ2-5; D perhaps matches TRBD2 (6 bases). The CDR3 has 15 residues. CDR1 is SGHRS, CDR2 YFSETQ, per germline. V was cut by 1 base and J by 5 bases, with 15 bases left in between. The chain's CDR3 is CASSLRPARGETQYF. The CDR3 region has the DNA TGCGCCAGCAGCTTGAGGCCAGCCCGGGGGGAGACCCAGTACTTC.

V is TRBV19 and J is TRBJ1-1; 12 nucleotides align to TRBD1. From germline, CDR1 is LNHDA and CDR2 SQIVND (reference sequence). Trimming took 6 bases from V and 1 from J; bases not matched to a gene: 9. The CDR3 has 17 residues. This CDR3 is CASRAGTGGGWNTEAFF. CDR3 nucleotide sequence: TGTGCCAGTAGGGCTGGGACAGGGGGCGGATGGAACACTGAAGCTTTCTTT.

The V call is TRBV5-1, the J call TRBJ1-2, with no clear D. This CDR3 contains 13 residues. V dropped 2 bases and J dropped 4 bases, with 9 bases sitting between them. Germline V CDR1 and CDR2: SGHRS, YFSETQ. CDR3: CASSLGLTYGYTF. CDR3 coding DNA: TGCGCCAGCAGCTTAGGACTGACCTATGGCTACACCTTC.

The V gene is TRBV2, the J gene TRBJ2-7; D may be TRBD2 (5 bases). Germline V gene data show CDR1 as SNHLY and CDR2 as FYNNEI. The CDR3 sequence is 12 residues long. V was pared by 7 bases and J by 4 bases, with 11 bases between. As DNA, the CDR3 is TGTGCCAGCAACGGGGAACCATACGAGCAGTACTTC. It translates to CASNGEPYEQYF.

V is TRBV11-1 and J is TRBJ2-5, with D unresolved. V dropped 1 base and J dropped 7 bases, with 13 bases sitting between them. Germline CDR1 reads SGHAT; CDR2 reads FQDESV (reference sequence). This CDR3 spans 14 amino acids. The CDR3 coding sequence is TGTGCCAGCAGCTTAGGGGTCGATATTGGGACCCAGTACTTC. Amino acid sequence: CASSLGVDIGTQYF.

The V and J genes are TRBV9 and TRBJ2-5; D unclear. V dropped 0 bases and J dropped 5 bases, with 14 bases sitting between them. Germline V CDR1 and CDR2: SGDLS, YYNGEE. The CDR3 has 15 amino acids. The CDR3 DNA is TGTGCCAGCAGCGTAGATCAAGGTCCTGAGGAGACCCAGTACTTC. Protein sequence: CASSVDQGPEETQYF.

The chain has TRBV9 and TRBJ1-1, with TRBD1 as a possible D gene (5 bases). CDR1 and CDR2 (germline): SGDLS, YYNGEE. The CDR3 is 16 residues long. The V end lost 2 bases, the J end lost 0 bases, and 14 bases lay between the germline ends. CDR3 amino acids: CASSVGTEQMNTEAFF. The CDR3 DNA follows: TGTGCCAGCAGCGTCGGGACGGAACAAATGAACACTGAAGCTTTCTTT. The complete variable domain, with remaining parts taken from reference TRBV9 and TRBJ1-1, reads DSGVTQTPKHLITATGQRVTLRCSPRSGDLSVYWYQQSLDQGLQFLIQYYNGEERAKGNILERFSAQQFPDLHSELNLSSLELGDSALYFCASSVGTEQMNTEAFFGQGTRLTVV.

V usage is TRBV2 and J usage is TRBJ2-7, with 10 nucleotides matching TRBD1. Germline CDR1 and CDR2: SNHLY and FYNNEI. CDR3 length: 15 residues. With V trimmed by 3 bases and J by 6 bases, 8 bases remained unmatched. The DNA of the CDR3 is TGTGCCAGCAGTGAGGAGGGGACAGGGGTCGTCGAGCAGTACTTC. The encoded protein is CASSEEGTGVVEQYF.

The chain links TRBV11-2 to TRBJ2-5, with 13 bases identical to TRBD2. This CDR3 is built from 16 residues. From germline, CDR1 is SGHAT and CDR2 FQNNGV. V gave up 2 bases and J gave up 4 bases; unmatched junction bases: 4. CDR3 nucleotides: TGTGCCAGCAGCTTAAGAGGACTAGCGGGAGTAGAGACCCAGTACTTC. Its translation is CASSLRGLAGVETQYF.

The chain employs TRBV6-5 and TRBJ2-3; D is unclear. V shed 4 bases and J shed 5 bases, with 10 bases lying between them. The germline V gene encodes CDR1 MNHEY and CDR2 SVGAGI. This CDR3 contains 13 residues. CDR3 in amino acids: CASSSRRVDTQYF. The CDR3 nucleotides read TGTGCCAGCAGTTCCCGACGCGTAGATACGCAGTATTTT.